Listed below are T cell receptor beta chains from one sample, sequenced in a study of CD8+ T cells in alopecia areata. Sequencing was performed with immunoSEQ multiplex PCR; in TCRdb, only in-frame clones are kept and a portion is missing. The data hold approximately 180,000 clones, with less than 75% observed a single time. The specimen was CD8+ T cells sorted from blood, collected at week 0. The receptor set was obtained from a human donor with alopecia areata. Each CDR3 is given with its conserved first and last residue. A D gene is named only where the DNA matches it firmly. For some rows the clone size is stated as once, few or many, or as a class when expanded; others skip it.

J | D | length | size | V | DNA | CDR3
TRBJ2-2 | . | 12 | . | TRBV5-6 | TGTGCCAGCAGCCTCAGTACCGGGGAGCTGTTTTTT | CASSLSTGELFF
TRBJ1-2 | TRBD1 | 15 | . | TRBV7-9 | TGTGCCAGCAGCTTAGCCGGACAGGGTGGCTATGGCTACACCTTC | CASSLAGQGGYGYTF
TRBJ2-1 | TRBD1 | 15 | few | TRBV19 | TGTGCCAGTAGTATCCGGGACAGGGGGCTTGATGAGCAGTTCTTC | CASSIRDRGLDEQFF
TRBJ2-1 | TRBD2 | 19 | . | TRBV19 | TGTGCCACCGGGTCGGGGGTAGCGGGGGACCTAAGCTCCTACAATGAGCAGTTCTTC | CATGSGVAGDLSSYNEQFF
TRBJ2-5 | . | 15 | . | TRBV6-1 | TGTGCCAGCAGAGCGGTCGACAGTCTTTGGCAGACCCAGTACTTC | CASRAVDSLWQTQYF
TRBJ2-1 | TRBD2 | 16 | . | TRBV6-6 | TGTGCCAGCAGTTACTCTGCACTAGCGGGGGAGGATGAGCAGTTCTTC | CASSYSALAGEDEQFF
TRBJ2-5 | TRBD2 | 17 | . | TRBV13 | TGTGCCAGCAGCTTAGGCCGGGGCGGGGGTTTCCAAGAGACCCAGTACTTC | CASSLGRGGGFQETQYF
TRBJ2-3 | TRBD2 | 17 | . | TRBV5-1 | TGCGCCAGCACCAGTCCCGGTGGCGGGGGGGCGGCAGATACGCAGTATTTT | CASTSPGGGGAADTQYF
TRBJ1-6 | . | 13 | . | TRBV10-3 | TGTGCCATCAGTGATCAGGGAAAATCACCCCTCCACTTT | CAISDQGKSPLHF
TRBJ1-1 | . | 10 | . | TRBV29-1 | TGCAGCGTTGAAAACACTGAAGCTTTCTTT | CSVENTEAFF
TRBJ1-1 | . | 12 | . | TRBV7-9 | TGTGCCAGCAGCTTAGGGTCGACTGAAGCTTTCTTT | CASSLGSTEAFF
TRBJ2-5 | . | 15 | . | TRBV6-1 | TGTGCCAGCAGTGAGTACTCCACCCGCCAAGAGACCCAGTACTTC | CASSEYSTRQETQYF
TRBJ1-5 | . | 15 | . | TRBV13 | TGTGCCAGCAGCTACGGTCGAGTAAGCAATCAGCCCCAGCATTTT | CASSYGRVSNQPQHF
TRBJ2-7 | TRBD1 | 14 | . | TRBV5-6 | TGTGCCAGCAGCTGGGGGACAGGGACAAGCGAGCAGTACTTC | CASSWGTGTSEQYF
TRBJ2-7 | . | 11 | few | TRBV9 | TGTGCCAGCAGCGACAACTACGAGCAGTACTTC | CASSDNYEQYF
TRBJ1-4 | TRBD1 | 12 | . | TRBV2 | TGTGCCACACAGGGGAAAGGTGAAAAACTGTTTTTT | CATQGKGEKLFF
TRBJ2-5 | . | 16 | . | TRBV7-9 | TGTGCCAGCAGCGGGGTGGCGCCAGGGCGTCAAGAGACCCAGTACTTC | CASSGVAPGRQETQYF
TRBJ2-1 | . | 14 | few | TRBV6-1 | TGTGCCATCAACAGGCTGGGGTACTACAATGAGCAGTTCTTC | CAINRLGYYNEQFF
TRBJ2-3 | . | 11 | . | TRBV2 | TGTGCCACCGGCAACAGGAATACGCAGTATTTT | CATGNRNTQYF
TRBJ2-6 | . | 18 | few | TRBV25-1 | TGTGCCAGCAGTGAATCCAGAGGTAGGGTCTCTGGGGCCAACGTCCTGACTTTC | CASSESRGRVSGANVLTF
TRBJ2-6 | . | 13 | . | TRBV2 | TGTGCCAGCGGGCCGAGTGGGGCCAACGTCCTGACTTTC | CASGPSGANVLTF
TRBJ1-1 | TRBD1 | 15 | . | TRBV6-5 | TGTGCCAGCAGTTACTCGTCAGGGGGGAACACTGAAGCTTTCTTT | CASSYSSGGNTEAFF